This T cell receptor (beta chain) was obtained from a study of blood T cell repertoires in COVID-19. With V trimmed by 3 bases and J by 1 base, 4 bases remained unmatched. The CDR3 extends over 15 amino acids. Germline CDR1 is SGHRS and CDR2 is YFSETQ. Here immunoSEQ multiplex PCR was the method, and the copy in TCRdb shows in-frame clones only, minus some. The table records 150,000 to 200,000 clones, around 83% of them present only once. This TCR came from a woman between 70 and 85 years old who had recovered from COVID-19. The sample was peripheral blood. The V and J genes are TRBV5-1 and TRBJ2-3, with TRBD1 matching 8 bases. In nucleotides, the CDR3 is TGCGCCAGCAGCTCCCAGGGGGCAGGCACAGATACGCAGTATTTT. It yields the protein CASSSQGAGTDTQYF.